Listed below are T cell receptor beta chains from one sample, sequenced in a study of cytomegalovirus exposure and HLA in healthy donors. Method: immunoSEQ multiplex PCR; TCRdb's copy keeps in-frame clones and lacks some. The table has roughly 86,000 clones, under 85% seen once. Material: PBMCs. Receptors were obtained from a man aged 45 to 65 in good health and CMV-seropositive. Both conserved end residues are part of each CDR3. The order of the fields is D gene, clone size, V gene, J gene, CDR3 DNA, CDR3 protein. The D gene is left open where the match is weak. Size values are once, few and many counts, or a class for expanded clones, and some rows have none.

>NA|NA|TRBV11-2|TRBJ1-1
TGTGCCAGCAGCTTAAGCAGAACAGGGAACACTGAAGCTTTCTTT
CASSLSRTGNTEAFF
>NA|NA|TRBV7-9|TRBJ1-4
TGTGCCAGCAGCCGTCCTGGGGGGGCTGAAAAACTGTTTTTT
CASSRPGGAEKLFF
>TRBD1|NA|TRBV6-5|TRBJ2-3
TGTGCCAGCAGTAGCCCTCAGGGGGCAACAGATACGCAGTATTTT
CASSSPQGATDTQYF
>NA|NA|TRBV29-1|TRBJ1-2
TGCAGCGTTGAGGGGCTCGATGGCTACACCTTC
CSVEGLDGYTF
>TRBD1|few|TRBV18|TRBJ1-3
TGTGCCAGCTCACCTAGGGACAGATCTGGAAACACCATATATTTT
CASSPRDRSGNTIYF
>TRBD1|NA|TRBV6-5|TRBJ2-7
TGTGCCAGCAGTTACTCGACAGGGAGACTCTACGAGCAGTACTTC
CASSYSTGRLYEQYF
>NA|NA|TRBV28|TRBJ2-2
TGTGCCAGCAGTGACCGGAGCACCGGGGAGCTGTTTTTT
CASSDRSTGELFF
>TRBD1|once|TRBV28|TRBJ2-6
TGTGCCAGCAGTACCCCACAGGGGGGCTTGGGGGCCAACGTCCTGACTTTC
CASSTPQGGLGANVLTF
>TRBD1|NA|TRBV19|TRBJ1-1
TGTGCCAGTAGCACAGGGGTTTCCACTGAAGCTTTCTTT
CASSTGVSTEAFF
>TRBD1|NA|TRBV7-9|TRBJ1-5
TGTGCCAGCAGCTTAGGGGGACAGGGGCCCCAGAATTTT
CASSLGGQGPQNF
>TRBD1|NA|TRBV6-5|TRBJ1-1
TGTGCCAGCAGTTTTGATAGGACAGGGATTTCCTCGGCTTTCTTT
CASSFDRTGISSAFF
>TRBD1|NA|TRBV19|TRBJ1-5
TGTGCCAGTAGTATAGATCGAGGGGGCTCTCAGCCCCAGCATTTT
CASSIDRGGSQPQHF
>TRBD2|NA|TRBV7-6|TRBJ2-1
TGTGCCAGCAGCGTTAGCGGGGCCGCGAATGAGCAGTTCTTC
CASSVSGAANEQFF
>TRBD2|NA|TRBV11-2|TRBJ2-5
TGTGCCAGCAGCTTAGCTAGCGGGCTGGCCGGCACCCAGTACTTC
CASSLASGLAGTQYF
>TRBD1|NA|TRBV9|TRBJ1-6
TGTGCCAGCAGCCAGACAGGGGTGGTTTCACCCCTCCACTTT
CASSQTGVVSPLHF
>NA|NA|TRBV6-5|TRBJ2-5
TGTGCCAGCAGCGAGGTGGGGGCAGGGGAGACCCAGTACTTC
CASSEVGAGETQYF
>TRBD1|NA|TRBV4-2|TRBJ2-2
TGTGCCAGCAGCTTCCCATGGACAGGGACGAACACCGGGGAGCTGTTTTTT
CASSFPWTGTNTGELFF
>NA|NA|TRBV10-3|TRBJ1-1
TGTGCCATCAGTGAGTCGCCTAGGACTGAAGCTTTCTTT
CAISESPRTEAFF
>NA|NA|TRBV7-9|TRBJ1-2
TGTGCCAGCAGGGGGGCAGGGAACTATGGCTACACCTTC
CASRGAGNYGYTF
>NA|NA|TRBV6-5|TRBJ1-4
TGTGCCAGCAGTTACTCCGGGGGAACTAATGAAAAACTGTTTTTT
CASSYSGGTNEKLFF
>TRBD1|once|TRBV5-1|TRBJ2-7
TGCGCCAGCAGCTTCTCGGGACAGTCCTACGAGCAGTACTTC
CASSFSGQSYEQYF
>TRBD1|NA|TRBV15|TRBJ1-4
TGTGCCACCAGCAGAGATAGAGGGGGCGGACTGTTTTTT
CATSRDRGGGLFF
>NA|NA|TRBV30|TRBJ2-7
TGTGCCTGGAGTTGGCAGGCCTACGAGCAGTACTTC
CAWSWQAYEQYF
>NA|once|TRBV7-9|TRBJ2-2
TGTGCCAGCAGCGTACCTACTAGTTCCGGGGAGCTGTTTTTT
CASSVPTSSGELFF
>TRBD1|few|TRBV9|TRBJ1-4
TGTGCCAGCAGCGCGGGACAGGGAGGGGAAAAACTGTTTTTT
CASSAGQGGEKLFF
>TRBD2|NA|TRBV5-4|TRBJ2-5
TGTGCCAGCAGCCGGGGACTAGCGGGGTCAGAGACCCAGTACTTC
CASSRGLAGSETQYF
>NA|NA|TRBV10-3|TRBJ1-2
TGTGCCACCAACCGGGGGGTCGACAATGGCTACACCTTC
CATNRGVDNGYTF
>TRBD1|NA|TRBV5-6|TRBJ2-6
TGTGCCAGCAGCTTGGTTGGGACAGGGGTGTTATCTGGGGCCAACGTCCTGACTTTC
CASSLVGTGVLSGANVLTF
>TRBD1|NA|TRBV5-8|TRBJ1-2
TGTGCCAGCAGCTTGGCGATTCAGGGGGTTTCTAGAGGCTACACCTTC
CASSLAIQGVSRGYTF
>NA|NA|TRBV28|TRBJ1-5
TGTGCCAGCAGTCCCCCCCGGTCTTTTAGCAATCAGCCCCAGCATTTT
CASSPPRSFSNQPQHF
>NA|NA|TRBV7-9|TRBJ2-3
TGTGCCAGCAGCTTTGATGAGCGTTATACGCAGTATTTT
CASSFDERYTQYF
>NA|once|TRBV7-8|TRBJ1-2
TGTGCCAGCAGCTTAGGGGAGAAGGGCGGCTACACCTTC
CASSLGEKGGYTF
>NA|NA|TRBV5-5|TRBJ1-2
TGTGCCAGCAGCTTGTTAGCCGGGGGAAAAGGATTGCGTGGCTACACCTTC
CASSLLAGGKGLRGYTF
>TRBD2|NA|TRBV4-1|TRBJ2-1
TGCGCCAGCAGCCAGGGGACCGGGACTAGCGGGGCGGGTGAGCAGTTCTTC
CASSQGTGTSGAGEQFF
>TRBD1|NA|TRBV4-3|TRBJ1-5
TGCGCCAGCAGCCAGACAGGGTTGGTGGGTCAGCCCCAGAATTTT
CASSQTGLVGQPQNF
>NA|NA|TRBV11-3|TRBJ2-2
TGTGCCAGCAGCTCCGGGATCCGGGAGCTGTTTTTT
CASSSGIRELFF
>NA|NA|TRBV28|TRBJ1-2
TGTGCCAGCAGTTCGTCCGGGACTAACTATGGCTACACCTTC
CASSSSGTNYGYTF
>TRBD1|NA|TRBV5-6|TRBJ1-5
TGTGCCAGCAGCTTCGGGACAGGGAATCAGCCCCAGCATTTT
CASSFGTGNQPQHF
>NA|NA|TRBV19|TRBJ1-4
TGTGCCAGTAGTCCGTCCGGACAGCGGGGTAATGAAAAACTGTTTTTT
CASSPSGQRGNEKLFF
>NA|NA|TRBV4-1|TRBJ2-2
TGCGCCAGCAGCCACCCCCCCGGGAACACCGGGGAGCTGTTTTTT
CASSHPPGNTGELFF
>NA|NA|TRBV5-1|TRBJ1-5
TGCGCCAGCAGCCCAGGTTACGGTGATGGTCAGCCCCAGCATTTT
CASSPGYGDGQPQHF
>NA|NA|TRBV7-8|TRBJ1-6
TGTGCCAGCAGCTTAGGATGGGGGGGGACCTCACCCCTCCACTTT
CASSLGWGGTSPLHF
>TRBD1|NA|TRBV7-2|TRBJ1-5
TGTGCCAGCAGCGTCAACAGGGGAATCAATCAGCCCCAGCATTTT
CASSVNRGINQPQHF
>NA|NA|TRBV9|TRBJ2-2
TGTGCCAGCAGCGGTACGGGGGGCGCGAACACCGGGGAGCTGTTTTTT
CASSGTGGANTGELFF
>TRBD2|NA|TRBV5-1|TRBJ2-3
TGCGCCAGCAGCACGGGACTAGCAGACCAGCTTTTGTTTGCGCAGTATTTT
CASSTGLADQLLFAQYF